The source of this TCR beta chain is a study of beta chain features in type 1 diabetes. For the study at large: Sorted cells, some 98,000,000 in number, were examined across all samples.

This clone has more than one count but fewer than ten. Its matching antigen is unknown. General study points: In all four CD4+ subsets, TCRB CDR3 length was significantly, moderately reduced in type 1 diabetes.

V lost 1 base to trimming and J lost 6 bases; unmatched junction nucleotides: 7. Germline V gene data show CDR1 as SGHDN and CDR2 as FVKESK. The CDR3 length is 15 residues. The entirety of the isolated RNA underwent reverse transcription, so expressed TCRB transcripts were sequenced. Produced via immunoSEQ multiplex PCR; TCRdb's table is partial and in-frame only. The table lists about 340,000 clones, about 13% of them singletons, with nearly 0.015% in the top ten. Each donor gave one heparinised blood draw averaging roughly 120 mL. The TCR comes from a woman younger than 30 with type 1 diabetes. Sample: naive CD4+ T cells from blood. V and J are TRBV14 and TRBJ2-7; TRBD1 aligns across 9 bases. CDR3 coding DNA: TGTGCCAGCAGCCAAGTTTGGGACAGGGATGGCGAGCAGTACTTC. It codes for CASSQVWDRDGEQYF.